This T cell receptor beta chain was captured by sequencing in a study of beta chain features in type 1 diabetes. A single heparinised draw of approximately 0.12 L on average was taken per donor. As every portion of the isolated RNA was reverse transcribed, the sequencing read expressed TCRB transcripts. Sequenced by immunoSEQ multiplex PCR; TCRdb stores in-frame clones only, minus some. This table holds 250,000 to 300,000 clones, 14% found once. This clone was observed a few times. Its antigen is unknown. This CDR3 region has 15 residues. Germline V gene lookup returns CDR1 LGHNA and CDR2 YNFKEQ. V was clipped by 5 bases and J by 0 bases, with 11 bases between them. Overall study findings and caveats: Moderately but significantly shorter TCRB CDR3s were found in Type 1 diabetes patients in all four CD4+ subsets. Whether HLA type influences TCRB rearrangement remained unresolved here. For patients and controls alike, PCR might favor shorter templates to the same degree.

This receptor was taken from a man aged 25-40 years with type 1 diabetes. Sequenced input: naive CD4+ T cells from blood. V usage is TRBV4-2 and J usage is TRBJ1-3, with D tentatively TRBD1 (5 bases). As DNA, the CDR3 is TGTGCCAGCAGCTCAGGGCAGGTCTCTGGAAACACCATATATTTT. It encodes CASSSGQVSGNTIYF.